Described below is a single T cell receptor (beta chain) sequence and its context. Its antigen is as yet unknown. The data stem from a study of T cells expressing NK-cell markers. General study findings and limits: Nothing established the HCMV specificity of expanded NKG2C+ T cell clones. A few donors showed these clonotypes also leading the CD3+CD56-NKG2C+ fraction. In several donors, dominant NKG2C+ clonotypes were roughly 1.0-8% of CD8+ T cells.

TCRdb reanalyzed the 5' RACE reads, giving one entry per CDR3 protein sequence and no DNA. In all, the sample yields under 600,000 distinct CDR3 sequences. The CDR3 has 16 residues. From germline, CDR1 is SGHDN and CDR2 FVKESK. The V gene is TRBV14, the J gene TRBJ1-1; the TCRdb D gene call, TRBD1, has no DNA to confirm it. Specimen: blood T cells: a sorted CD56 or NKG2C T cell subset, CD4+ or CD8+ T cells, or bulk PBMC T cells (not recorded which). This TCR was recovered from a woman aged 45-60 years in good health. The CDR3 reads CASSPARPGEYTEAFF.